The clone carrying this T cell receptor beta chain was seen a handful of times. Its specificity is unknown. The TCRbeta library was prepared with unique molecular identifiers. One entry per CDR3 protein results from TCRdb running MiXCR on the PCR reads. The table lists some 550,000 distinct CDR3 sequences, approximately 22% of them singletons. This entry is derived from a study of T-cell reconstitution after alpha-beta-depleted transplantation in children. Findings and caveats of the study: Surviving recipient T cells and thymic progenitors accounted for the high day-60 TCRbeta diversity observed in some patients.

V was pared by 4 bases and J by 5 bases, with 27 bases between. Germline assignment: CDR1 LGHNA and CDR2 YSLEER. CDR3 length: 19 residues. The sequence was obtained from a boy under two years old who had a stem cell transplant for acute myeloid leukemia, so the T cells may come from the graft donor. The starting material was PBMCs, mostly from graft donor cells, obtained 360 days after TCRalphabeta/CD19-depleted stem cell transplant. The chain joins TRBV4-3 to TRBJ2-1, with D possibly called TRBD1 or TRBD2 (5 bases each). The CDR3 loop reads CASSPDKGDLRSRHNEQFF. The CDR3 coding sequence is TGCGCCAGCAGCCCGGACAAGGGAGATCTTCGGTCTCGGCACAATGAGCAGTTCTTC.